Each of the 21 T cell receptor beta chains below was sequenced from the same sample in a study of cytomegalovirus exposure and HLA in healthy donors. It was with 60 Vbeta and 13 Jbeta primers that the PCR ran. Clones were sequenced by immunoSEQ multiplex PCR, and TCRdb holds only the in-frame ones, with some missing. This table has 90,000 to 110,000 clones, approximately 72% appearing once. Sequencing was carried out using PBMCs. All receptors come from a man younger than 45 in good health and CMV-seronegative.

The gene calls are TRBV19 and TRBJ2-2; TRBD2 might be the D (6 bases). This CDR3 is 15 amino acids long. Trimming left V 5 bases short and J 4 bases short, with 14 bases between. Germline assignment: CDR1 LNHDA and CDR2 SQIVND (reference sequence). The CDR3 sequence: CASSPGGRFTGELFF. The CDR3 bases are TGTGCCAGTAGTCCGGGTGGGAGGTTCACCGGGGAGCTGTTTTTT. The full variable domain, its missing parts supplied by reference TRBV19 and TRBJ2-2, is DGGITQSPKYLFRKEGQNVTLSCEQNLNHDAMYWYRQDPGQGLRLIYYSQIVNDFQKGDIAEGYSVSREKKESFPLTVTSAQKNPTAFYLCASSPGGRFTGELFFGEGSRLTVL.

The gene calls are TRBV19 and TRBJ2-1; a possible D gene is TRBD1 (6 bases). Trimming left V 3 bases short and J 1 base short, with 22 bases between. Germline CDR1 LNHDA, CDR2 SQIVND (reference sequence). This CDR3 contains 19 residues. DNA of the CDR3: TGTGCCAGTAGTATGGGGACACAGGGCTACCGTAGATCCTACAATGAGCAGTTCTTC. Translated, it gives CASSMGTQGYRRSYNEQFF.

The gene calls are TRBV6-5 and TRBJ2-5; D is undetermined. Per the germline V gene, CDR1 is MNHEY and CDR2 is SVGAGI. The CDR3 is made up of 12 amino acids. V gave up 6 bases and J gave up 5 bases, with 10 bases separating them. Written as DNA, the CDR3 is TGTGCCAGCAGCAACGCCGGGGAGACCCAGTACTTC. Translated, it gives CASSNAGETQYF.

The table lists this clone with a count of one. This rearrangement joins TRBV7-9 to TRBJ1-6, with a weak D call TRBD1 (6 bases). The CDR3 covers 14 residues. Trimming removed 6 bases from V and 8 bases from J, with 14 bases in between. The germline V gene has CDR1 SEHNR and CDR2 FQNEAQ (reference sequence). CDR3 sequence reads: CASRITGSDSPLHF. The CDR3 DNA is TGTGCCAGCAGGATAACAGGGAGCGATTCACCCCTCCACTTT.

V usage is TRBV6-5 and J usage is TRBJ1-6, with 9 bases matching TRBD1. The V gene's germline CDR1 is MNHEY and CDR2 SVGAGI. The length of the CDR3 is 14 residues. V shed 6 bases and J 9 bases; nucleotides not matched to a gene: 6. CDR3 sequence reads: CASRKQGAGSPLHF. The CDR3 DNA is TGTGCCAGCAGAAAACAGGGGGCCGGTTCACCCCTCCACTTT.

This chain joins TRBV9 and TRBJ2-3; possible D gene TRBD2, 5 bases. V lost 3 bases and J 4 bases, leaving 18 bases between the germline ends. The CDR3 has 16 amino acids. CDR1 and CDR2 (germline): SGDLS, YYNGEE. CDR3 sequence: CASSDPGSHDSDTQYF. The CDR3 coding sequence is TGTGCCAGCAGCGACCCGGGGAGCCATGATTCAGATACGCAGTATTTT. The whole variable domain, filled in from reference TRBV9 and TRBJ2-3, reads DSGVTQTPKHLITATGQRVTLRCSPRSGDLSVYWYQQSLDQGLQFLIQYYNGEERAKGNILERFSAQQFPDLHSELNLSSLELGDSALYFCASSDPGSHDSDTQYFGPGTRLTVL.

This chain connects TRBV7-8 to TRBJ2-7; 9 nucleotides align to TRBD2. Trimming removed 2 bases from V and 3 bases from J; junction bases left unmatched: 17. There are 19 residues in the CDR3. Germline CDR1 and CDR2: SGHVS and FQNEAQ. CDR3 bases: TGTGCCAGCAGCTTAAGGCGGGAGGGACCTAAGTTAAGGATCTACGAGCAGTACTTC. It is translated as CASSLRREGPKLRIYEQYF.

The chain uses TRBV5-4 and TRBJ1-4; 7 positions agree with TRBD1. V gave up 4 bases and J gave up 0 bases; unmatched junction bases: 6. This CDR3 comprises 16 residues. The germline gives CDR1 SGHNT, CDR2 YYREEE (reference sequence). CDR3 bases: TGTGCCAGCAGCGGAACAGGGGATGCAACTAATGAAAAACTGTTTTTT. It translates to CASSGTGDATNEKLFF.

The chain joins TRBV11-3 to TRBJ2-7; D perhaps matches TRBD1 (6 bases). The V gene's germline CDR1 is SGHNT and CDR2 YENEEA. The CDR3 is 13 amino acids. With 5 bases removed from V and 0 bases from J, the gap between germline ends came to 8 bases. Here the CDR3 DNA reads TGTGCCAGCAGCCGGACAGCCTCCTACGAGCAGTACTTC. This gives the protein CASSRTASYEQYF. Drawing the rest from reference TRBV11-3 and TRBJ2-7, the complete variable domain is EAGVVQSPRYKIIEKKQPVAFWCNPISGHNTLYWYLQNLGQGPELLIRYENEEAVDDSQLPKDRFSAERLKGVDSTLKIQPAELGDSAVYLCASSRTASYEQYFGPGTRLTVT.

The chain employs TRBV6-4 and TRBJ2-3; 10 nucleotides align to TRBD2. Germline assignment: CDR1 MRHNA and CDR2 SNTAGT. J lost 3 bases, V lost 5 bases, and 5 bases had no gene match. The CDR3 length is 15 residues. CDR3 DNA: TGTGCCAGCAGTTTCAGCGGGGGGGAGACAGATACGCAGTATTTT. This sequence encodes CASSFSGGETDTQYF.

This chain joins TRBV19 and TRBJ2-5; 8 bases agree with TRBD2. CDR1 and CDR2 (germline): LNHDA, SQIVND (reference sequence). This CDR3 has 16 residues. The trim removed 7 bases at V and 0 bases at J, leaving 10 bases unmatched. CDR3 in amino acids: CASILRTSRNQETQYF. The CDR3 DNA reads TGTGCCAGTATTCTTAGGACTAGCCGGAACCAAGAGACCCAGTACTTC.

V is TRBV6-5 and J is TRBJ1-2, with D unresolved. Trimming took 0 bases from V and 2 from J, leaving 13 bases between them. Germline CDR1 is MNHEY and CDR2 is SVGAGI. The CDR3 length is 16 residues. This CDR3 is CASSYSILAGNYGYTF. The CDR3 DNA sequence: TGTGCCAGCAGTTACTCGATTCTGGCGGGGAACTATGGCTACACCTTC.

The rearrangement uses TRBV10-3 and TRBJ2-5, with 7 nucleotides matching TRBD1. This CDR3 region has 13 residues. The V gene end was trimmed by 11 bases and the J gene end by 2 bases; junction bases not matched to a gene: 8. The germline V gene has CDR1 ENHRY and CDR2 SYGVKD. The CDR3 nucleotides are TGTGCCTCAAACCGGGACAGACAAGAGACCCAGTACTTC. This sequence encodes CASNRDRQETQYF.

This clone was observed a handful of times. The V and J genes are TRBV5-1 and TRBJ2-7; 10 bases match TRBD1. After removal of 2 bases from V and 1 base from J, the junction contained 6 bases not matched to a gene. Per the germline V gene, CDR1 is SGHRS and CDR2 is YFSETQ. There are 16 residues in the CDR3. CDR3 sequence (DNA): TGCGCCAGCAGCTTCTCGGGACAGGGGATATCCTACGAGCAGTACTTC. Amino acids: CASSFSGQGISYEQYF.

The rearrangement joins TRBV5-1 to TRBJ2-1; 10 bases fit TRBD2. Trimming at V came to 0 bases and at J to 8 bases, leaving 5 bases not matched to a gene. This CDR3 spans 15 amino acids. CDR1 is SGHRS, CDR2 YFSETQ, per germline. DNA of the CDR3: TGCGCCAGCAGCTTGGTTGCTAGCGGGAGTCATGAGCAGTTCTTC. Translation gives CASSLVASGSHEQFF.

The chain couples TRBV15 to TRBJ2-7; 10 nucleotides agree with TRBD1. The J segment lost 0 bases and the V segment lost 2 bases, leaving 4 bases of the junction unmatched. Germline V gene lookup returns CDR1 LNHNV and CDR2 YYDKDF (reference sequence). The CDR3 totals 16 residues. For the CDR3, the DNA is TGTGCCACCAGCAGATGGGGACAGGGGATCTCCTACGAGCAGTACTTC. Its translation is CATSRWGQGISYEQYF. Supplemented by reference TRBV15 and TRBJ2-7, the full variable domain reads DAMVIQNPRYQVTQFGKPVTLSCSQTLNHNVMYWYQQKSSQAPKLLFHYYDKDFNNEADTPDNFQSRRPNTSFCFLDIRSPGLGDTAMYLCATSRWGQGISYEQYFGPGTRLTVT.

The V call is TRBV2, the J call TRBJ1-5; no reliable D call. CDR1 is SNHLY, CDR2 FYNNEI, per germline. Trimming removed 0 bases from V and 6 bases from J, with 9 bases in between. The CDR3 consists of 14 residues. The DNA for the CDR3 is TGTGCCAGCAGTGAAGCTTACGGCGGTCAGCCCCAGCATTTT. Its protein product is CASSEAYGGQPQHF. Full variable domain (outside the CDR3, taken from reference TRBV2 and TRBJ1-5): EPEVTQTPSHQVTQMGQEVILRCVPISNHLYFYWYRQILGQKVEFLVSFYNNEISEKSEIFDDQFSVERPDGSNFTLKIRSTKLEDSAMYFCASSEAYGGQPQHFGDGTRLSIL.

The gene calls are TRBV5-4 and TRBJ1-2, with 7 bases matching TRBD1. CDR1 is SGHNT, CDR2 YYREEE, per germline (reference sequence). The CDR3 totals 16 residues. V lost 1 base, J lost 2 bases, and 8 bases stayed unmatched. For the CDR3, the DNA is TGTGCCAGCAGCTTGAACCTAGGGGACAGCAACTATGGCTACACCTTC. It codes for CASSLNLGDSNYGYTF.

V gene TRBV6-6 combines with J gene TRBJ1-2; 9 nucleotides line up with TRBD1. With V trimmed by 5 bases and J by 8 bases, 12 bases remained unmatched. From germline, CDR1 is MNHNY and CDR2 SVGAGI (reference sequence). CDR3 length: 15 residues. The CDR3 nucleotides are TGTGCCAGCAGTCCAAACCCGAGGACAGGGGTAGGCTACACCTTC. Protein sequence: CASSPNPRTGVGYTF.

This clone has at least ten counts. The rearrangement links TRBV2 to TRBJ2-7; 10 positions agree with TRBD1. Per germline, CDR1 SNHLY and CDR2 FYNNEI. Trimming removed 2 bases from V and 7 bases from J; junction bases left unmatched: 5. This CDR3 has 14 residues. CDR3 amino acids: CASSEWTGGREQYF. The DNA for the CDR3 is TGTGCCAGCAGTGAATGGACAGGGGGAAGAGAGCAGTACTTC.

The J gene is TRBJ2-7, the V gene TRBV7-9; no clear D. V was trimmed by 4 bases and J by 0 bases, leaving 13 bases between them. The CDR3 contains 15 residues. Germline CDR1 reads SEHNR; CDR2 reads FQNEAQ (reference sequence). The CDR3 reads CASSSQVGHSYEQYF. The CDR3 nucleotides read TGTGCCAGCAGCTCCCAGGTGGGTCACTCCTACGAGCAGTACTTC.